These 4 T cell receptor beta chains originate from one sample sequenced in a study of T cells after yellow fever vaccination. MiXCR, run by TCRdb on the 5' RACE reads, gives a single entry per CDR3 protein. Of fewer than 450,000 distinct CDR3 sequences in the sample, about 4% are singletons; the top ten hold about 24%. The starting material was PBMCs, obtained 5 days after the yellow fever booster vaccination. These receptors were taken from a man aged 18 to 35 who received the YFV17D yellow fever vaccine.

The rearrangement uses TRBV6-6 and TRBJ1-2, with D hard to call. The V end was cut by 4 bases, the J end by 0 bases, with 12 bases between. Per germline, CDR1 MNHNY and CDR2 SVGAGI (reference sequence). This CDR3 region has 15 residues. The CDR3 loop reads CASSSPISPNYGYTF. The CDR3 DNA reads as TGTGCCAGCAGTTCCCCTATAAGCCCTAACTATGGCTACACCTTC.

The rearrangement links TRBV11-3 to TRBJ2-4, with D possibly TRBD1 on 6 matching bases. The CDR3 consists of 13 residues. V shed 5 bases and J shed 7 bases, with 12 bases lying between them. The germline CDR1 and CDR2 sequences are SGHNT and YENEEA. The CDR3 spells CASSRGMENIQYF. As DNA, the CDR3 is TGTGCCAGCAGCAGGGGGATGGAGAACATTCAGTACTTC.

This clonotype was seen repeatedly, ten times or more. The chain recombines TRBV20-1 with TRBJ1-5; possibly TRBD1 for D (6 bases). The ends were cut back, 2 bases at V and 8 bases at J, with 19 bases in the middle. The CDR3 contains 15 residues. Germline V CDR1 and CDR2: DFQATT, SNEGSKA (reference sequence). CDR3 residues: CSARTLGQSGKPQHF. CDR3 nucleotides: TGCAGTGCTAGAACCCTAGGACAGTCTGGGAAGCCCCAGCATTTT.

The chain has TRBV5-8 and TRBJ2-5; 7 nucleotides agree with TRBD1. CDR1 and CDR2 (germline): SGHTS, YDEGEE. This CDR3 comprises 13 residues. J was trimmed by 4 bases and V by 6 bases; bases with no gene match: 6. The CDR3 here is CASNQQGRETQYF. DNA for the CDR3: TGTGCCAGCAACCAACAGGGGAGAGAGACCCAGTACTTC.